This T cell receptor beta chain was identified during a study of blood T cell repertoires in COVID-19. Study-wide background: Donors in the United States, Italy and Spain gave samples during acute or convalescent COVID-19. T cells, B-cell-depleted T cells, or PBMCs supplied cDNA or gDNA.

The CDR3 spans 14 residues. CDR1 SGHTS and CDR2 YDEGEE come from the germline V gene. V was shortened by 1 base and J by 5 bases, with 12 bases between the two germline ends. TCRdb's copy holds only in-frame clones and misses some; the assay was immunoSEQ multiplex PCR. Here the sample spans about 330,000 clones, 80% to 90% being singletons. The sequencing input was peripheral blood. The chain couples TRBV5-8 to TRBJ1-1, with D possibly being TRBD1 (5 bases). This receptor was obtained from a young man who had recovered from COVID-19. The DNA of the CDR3 is TGTGCCAGCAGCTTGAGCAGGGTTGGGACTGAAGCTTTCTTT. It codes for CASSLSRVGTEAFF.